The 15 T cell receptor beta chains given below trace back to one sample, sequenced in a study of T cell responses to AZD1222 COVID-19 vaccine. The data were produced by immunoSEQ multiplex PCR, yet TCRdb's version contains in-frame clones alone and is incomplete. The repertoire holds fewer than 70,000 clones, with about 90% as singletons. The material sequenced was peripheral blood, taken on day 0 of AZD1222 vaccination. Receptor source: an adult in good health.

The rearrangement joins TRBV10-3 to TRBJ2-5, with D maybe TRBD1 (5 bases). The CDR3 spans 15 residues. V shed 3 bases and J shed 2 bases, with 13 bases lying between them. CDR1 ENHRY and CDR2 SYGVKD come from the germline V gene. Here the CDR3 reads CAISERQGVQETQYF. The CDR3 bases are TGTGCCATCAGTGAACGGCAGGGCGTACAAGAGACCCAGTACTTC.

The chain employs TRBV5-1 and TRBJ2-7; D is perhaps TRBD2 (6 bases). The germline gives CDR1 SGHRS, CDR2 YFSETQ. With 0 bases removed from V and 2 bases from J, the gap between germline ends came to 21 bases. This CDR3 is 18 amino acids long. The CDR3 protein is CASSLGPGRRGPTYEQYF. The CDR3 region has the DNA TGCGCCAGCAGCTTGGGCCCTGGACGGCGGGGCCCTACCTACGAGCAGTACTTC.

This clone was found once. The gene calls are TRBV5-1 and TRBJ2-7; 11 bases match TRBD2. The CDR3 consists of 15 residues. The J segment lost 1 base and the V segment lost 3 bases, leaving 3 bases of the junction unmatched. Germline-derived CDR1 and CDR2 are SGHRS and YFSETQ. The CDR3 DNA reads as TGCGCCAGCAGCTCCCGGACTAGCGGGTCCTACGAGCAGTACTTC. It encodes CASSSRTSGSYEQYF.

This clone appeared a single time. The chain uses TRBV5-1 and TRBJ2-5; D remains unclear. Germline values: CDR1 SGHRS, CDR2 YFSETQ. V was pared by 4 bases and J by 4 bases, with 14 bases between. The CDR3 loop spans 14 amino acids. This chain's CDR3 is CASSPGRLRETQYF. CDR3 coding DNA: TGCGCCAGCAGCCCAGGACGCCTACGAGAGACCCAGTACTTC.

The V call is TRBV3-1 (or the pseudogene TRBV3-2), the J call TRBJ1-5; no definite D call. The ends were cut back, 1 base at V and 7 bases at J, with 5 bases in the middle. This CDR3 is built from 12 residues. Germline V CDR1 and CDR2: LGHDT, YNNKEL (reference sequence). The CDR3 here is CASSQGEQPQHF. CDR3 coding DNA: TGTGCCAGCAGCCAAGGGGAGCAGCCCCAGCATTTT.

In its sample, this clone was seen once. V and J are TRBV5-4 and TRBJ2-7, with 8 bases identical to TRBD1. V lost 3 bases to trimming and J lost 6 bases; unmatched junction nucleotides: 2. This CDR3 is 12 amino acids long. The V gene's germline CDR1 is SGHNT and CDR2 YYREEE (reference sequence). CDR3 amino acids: CASSYGQGEQYF. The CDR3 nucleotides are TGTGCCAGCAGCTACGGACAGGGCGAGCAGTACTTC. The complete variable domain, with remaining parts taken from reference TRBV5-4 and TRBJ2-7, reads ETGVTQSPTHLIKTRGQQVTLRCSSQSGHNTVSWYQQALGQGPQFIFQYYREEENGRGNFPPRFSGLQFPNYSSELNVNALELDDSALYLCASSYGQGEQYFGPGTRLTVT.

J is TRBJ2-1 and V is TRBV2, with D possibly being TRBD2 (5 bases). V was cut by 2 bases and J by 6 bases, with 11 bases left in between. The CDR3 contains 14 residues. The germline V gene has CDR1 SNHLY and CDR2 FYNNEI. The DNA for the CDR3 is TGTGCCAGCAGTGAATCTCTAGCTGGCAATGAGCAGTTCTTC. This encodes CASSESLAGNEQFF.

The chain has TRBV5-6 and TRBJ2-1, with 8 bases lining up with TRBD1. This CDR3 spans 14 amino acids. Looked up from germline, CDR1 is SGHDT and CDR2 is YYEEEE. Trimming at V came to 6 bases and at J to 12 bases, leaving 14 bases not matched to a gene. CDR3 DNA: TGTGCCAGCAACTTTGGTGGACAGGGCAAGCGGCAGTTCTTC. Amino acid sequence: CASNFGGQGKRQFF.

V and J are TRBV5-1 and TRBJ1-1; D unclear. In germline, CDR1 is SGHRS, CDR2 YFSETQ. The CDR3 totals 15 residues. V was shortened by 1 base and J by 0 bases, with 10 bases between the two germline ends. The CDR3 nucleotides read TGCGCCAGCAGCTTGCAGATCCCTATGAACACTGAAGCTTTCTTT. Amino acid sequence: CASSLQIPMNTEAFF.

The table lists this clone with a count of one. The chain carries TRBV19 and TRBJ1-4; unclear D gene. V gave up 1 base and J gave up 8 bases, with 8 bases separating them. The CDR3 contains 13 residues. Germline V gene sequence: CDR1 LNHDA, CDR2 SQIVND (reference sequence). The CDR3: CASSIGWAEKLFF. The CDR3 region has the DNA TGTGCCAGTAGTATAGGGTGGGCCGAAAAACTGTTTTTT.

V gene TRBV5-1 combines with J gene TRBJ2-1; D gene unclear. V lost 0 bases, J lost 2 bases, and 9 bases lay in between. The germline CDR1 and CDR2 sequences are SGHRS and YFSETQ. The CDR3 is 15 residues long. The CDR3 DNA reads TGCGCCAGCAGCTTGGGGGCAGGAACCTACAATGAGCAGTTCTTC. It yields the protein CASSLGAGTYNEQFF. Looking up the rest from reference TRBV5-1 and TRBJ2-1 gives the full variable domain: KAGVTQTPRYLIKTRGQQVTLSCSPISGHRSVSWYQQTPGQGLQFLFEYFSETQRNKGNFPGRFSGRQFSNSRSEMNVSTLELGDSALYLCASSLGAGTYNEQFFGPGTRLTVL.

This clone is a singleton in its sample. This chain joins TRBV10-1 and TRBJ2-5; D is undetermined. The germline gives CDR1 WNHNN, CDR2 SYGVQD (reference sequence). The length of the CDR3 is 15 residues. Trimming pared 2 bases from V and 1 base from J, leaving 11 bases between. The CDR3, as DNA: TGCGCCAGCAGTGAGCGTGGGCCCCGCCAAGAGACCCAGTACTTC. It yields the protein CASSERGPRQETQYF.

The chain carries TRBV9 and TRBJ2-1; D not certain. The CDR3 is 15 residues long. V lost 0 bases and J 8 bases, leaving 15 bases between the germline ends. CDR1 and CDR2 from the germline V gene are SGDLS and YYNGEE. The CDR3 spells CASSVEALTADEQFF. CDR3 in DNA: TGTGCCAGCAGCGTAGAGGCTCTAACCGCAGATGAGCAGTTCTTC.

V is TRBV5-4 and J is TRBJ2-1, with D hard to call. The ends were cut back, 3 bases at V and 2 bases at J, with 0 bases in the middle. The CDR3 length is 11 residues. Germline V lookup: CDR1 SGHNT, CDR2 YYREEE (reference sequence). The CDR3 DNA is TGTGCCAGCAGCTCCTACAATGAGCAGTTCTTC. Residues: CASSSYNEQFF. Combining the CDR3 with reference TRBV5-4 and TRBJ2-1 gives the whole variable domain ETGVTQSPTHLIKTRGQQVTLRCSSQSGHNTVSWYQQALGQGPQFIFQYYREEENGRGNFPPRFSGLQFPNYSSELNVNALELDDSALYLCASSSYNEQFFGPGTRLTVL.

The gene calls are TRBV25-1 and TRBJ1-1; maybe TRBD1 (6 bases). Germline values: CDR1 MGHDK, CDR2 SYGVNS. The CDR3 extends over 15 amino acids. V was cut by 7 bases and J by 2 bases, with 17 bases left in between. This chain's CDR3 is CASTRRGGGNTEAFF. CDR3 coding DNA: TGTGCCAGCACCCGAAGGGGGGGCGGAAACACTGAAGCTTTCTTT.